The clone carrying this T cell receptor (beta chain) has a handful of counts. As yet, its antigen is unknown. Trimming took 4 bases from V and 5 from J, leaving 18 bases between them. Germline loops: CDR1 LGHNA, CDR2 YNFKEQ. This CDR3 has 16 residues. The data are from a study of OX40 agonist ivuxolimab in advanced cancers. Study overall: Subjects had a mean age of roughly 57 years, with a range of about 23 to 79; roughly 80% were male. Eligibility admitted prior anti-PD-1, anti-PD-L1 or anti-CTLA-4 therapy; 35% to 40% had some. General study results and limits: In the 0.1 to 3.0 mg/kg range, CD4+ and CD8+ blood T cells had expanded clonally by week 6. With doses of 0.1-3.0 mg/kg, partial responders showed among the lowest clonal expansion.

Generated by immunoSEQ multiplex PCR, the TCRdb table keeps only in-frame clones and is missing some. The table has about 64,000 clones, about 89% seen once. The origin of this receptor is an adult with an advanced solid tumor such as melanoma, head and neck, liver or kidney cancer. This specimen was CD4+ or CD8+ T cells sorted from blood, taken in a trial of the OX40 agonist ivuxolimab. The chain recombines TRBV4-2 with TRBJ2-1; D may be TRBD1 (6 bases). The CDR3, as DNA: TGTGCCAGCAGCCGCACCAGGGGTGAGGTACACAATGAGCAGTTCTTC. Its protein product is CASSRTRGEVHNEQFF.